This T cell receptor beta chain was retrieved from a study of regulatory T cells in long-lasting Graves disease (dated by TCRdb to 2020 to 2023). For the study in its entirety: Newly diagnosed Graves' disease patients had taken antithyroid drugs for less than 3 months. Persistent Graves' disease patients were compared with newly diagnosed Graves' disease patients by peripheral blood TCR sequencing and RNA sequencing. The study was conducted in China and was registered as a clinical trial. A total of roughly 35 samples underwent TCR sequencing: around 13 from persistent and approximately 20 from newly diagnosed Graves' disease patients.

Reading the label with the study, this specimen's time point is: newly diagnosed GD, antithyroid drugs for less than 3 months. For both TCR sequencing and RNA sequencing, RNA was extracted from PBMCs using TRIzol. The diagnosis of Graves' disease was made according to American Thyroid Association guidelines. Patients for the study were recruited at an endocrinology department in Xi'an, China. From each patient, 7.5 to 10 milliliters of peripheral blood was collected into an EDTA anticoagulant tube. Ficoll Paque Plus density gradient separation was used to isolate PBMCs, and no further T cell sorting was performed. RNA quality was checked with an Agilent 2100 Bioanalyzer and agarose gel, and concentration with a NanoDrop 2000. The germline V and J ends show losses of 6 bases and 4 bases respectively, and no gene match explains 4 bases of the junction. The CDR3, cysteine through phenylalanine, is 14 amino acids long. The DNA shown is the 42-base CDR3, in frame from base 1.

On the study overall, not on this receptor specifically: Sequencing and analysis were limited to the TCR beta chain. A larger number of public clonotypes was shared among persistent patients (about 2,700) than among newly diagnosed patients (approximately 1,000). The study examined only peripheral blood because the primary lesion, thyroid tissue, could not be accessed. TRBV28, TRBJ1-2 and TRBJ2-5 were preferentially used in persistent disease, while TRBV20-1 and TRBJ2-1 were favored in newly diagnosed disease. Compared with newly diagnosed patients, patients with persistent Graves' disease had lower TCR Shannon entropy and fewer highly expanded clones, which suggests clonal expansion. The authors noted that the small sample size was a limitation that may lower accuracy.

This clonotype has ten or more counts. There is no known antigen for this receptor. No clone much larger than this one lies a single base away; base qualities are absent. Library construction relied on multiplex PCR. The sequencer listed for this sample is Illumina HiSeq 4000. CDR3 regions were amplified by Arm-PCR with iRepertoire HTBI primers to construct TCR beta libraries. Before sequencing, the PCR products went through gel purification. For the original study's pipeline: A total of around 59 TRBV and 14 TRBJ segments were identified across samples and were used for gene usage analysis of CDR3 amino acid clonotypes. COPE and FqMerger were used to merge filtered high-quality paired reads into contigs. BLAST was used to align contigs to IMGT TRBV, TRBD and TRBJ reference genes, with CDR3 defined following IMGT. Any clonotype with a frequency above 0.1% was classified as a highly expanded clone. Shannon entropy served as the measure of repertoire diversity, while the Gini coefficient captured V-J evenness. Public clonotypes were defined as clonotypes shared by more than one individual. The public reads were quality trimmed at Q25 with fastp and then assembled into clones with MiXCR by TCRdb, keeping productive beta chains. Each entry is one CDR3 protein sequence, shown with its most common DNA and genes. Clone size and V and J calls follow TCRdb, not the original study. Recorded for this sample are about 240,000 distinct CDR3 sequences; around 20% of them occurred a single time. Around 13% of the sample lies in the top ten.

The source is a female donor with Graves disease. The V and J segments used are TRBV12-3 or TRBV12-4 and TRBJ1-5; 9 of the junction bases match TRBD1. Specimen: peripheral blood mononuclear cells (PBMCs), collected at new diagnosis, from a patient treated with antithyroid drugs. This receptor carries the CDR3 CASRGGQGNQPQHF. The DNA sequence is given as TGTGCCAGCAGGGGCGGACAGGGGAATCAGCCCCAGCATTTT.